This entry is about one TCR beta chain. The sample comes from a study of blood T cell repertoires in COVID-19. Across the study: Sites across the United States, Italy and Spain contributed samples from acute and convalescent COVID-19. PBMCs, B-cell-depleted T cells, or T cells provided the cDNA or gDNA that made up the material.

In the source study's methods: Amplification with reference gene primers provided the estimates of nucleated cell counts. The repertoire was sequenced with immunoSEQ multiplex PCR; TCRdb's copy has only in-frame clones and lacks some. V, J and clone size are those of that table, while D and trimming were read from the DNA. The table includes around 59,000 clones, about 86% detected once. The V end was cut by 2 bases, the J end by 4 bases, with 15 bases between. Germline lookup yields CDR1 SGDLS and CDR2 YYNGEE. The CDR3 loop spans 16 amino acids. The source of this sequence is a man aged 55-75 years with acute or convalescent COVID-19. The chain uses TRBV9 and TRBJ2-2; D is uncertain. The sample taken for sequencing was peripheral blood. The CDR3 coding sequence is TGTGCCAGCAGCGTCCGGATGGGCTACCCCACCGGGGAGCTGTTTTTT. Protein product: CASSVRMGYPTGELFF.